Sequencing of this T cell receptor (beta chain) was carried out in a study of blood T cell repertoires in COVID-19. CDR1 LGHDT and CDR2 YNNKEL come from the germline V gene (reference sequence). Trimming stripped 3 bases from V and 1 base from J, with 9 bases between. The CDR3 is 14 residues long. TCRdb keeps only in-frame clones here, not all; method: immunoSEQ multiplex PCR. The sample holds 270,000 or so clones; roughly 87% are singletons and the top ten take 4% to 5%. The sample taken for sequencing was peripheral blood. This TCR was sampled from a woman aged 40 to 50 who had recovered from COVID-19. This chain joins TRBV3-1 (or the pseudogene TRBV3-2) and TRBJ1-1; D not resolved. DNA for the CDR3: TGTGCCAGCAGCCACCGAGCGAGGAACACTGAAGCTTTCTTT. Encoded protein: CASSHRARNTEAFF.